This T cell receptor (beta chain) was obtained from a study of cytomegalovirus exposure and HLA in healthy donors. Whole-study results and caveats: TCR clusters originating in the first cohort tended to co-occur in the 120 validation repertoires, according to a later analysis. Reports credit the classifier with highly specific, highly sensitive diagnosis of cytomegalovirus status. CMV antigen specificity was confirmed in vitro for a few CMV-associated chains. Researchers catalogued 160 or so TCR beta chains as cytomegalovirus-associated.

TCRdb's copy holds only in-frame clones and misses some; the assay was immunoSEQ multiplex PCR. The sample includes more than 250,000 clones, roughly 85% seen only once; the top ten take around 0.8%. On this clone: What it binds is not known.

Trimming cost V 5 bases and J 1 base, with 8 bases left between them. The germline gives CDR1 SGHTA, CDR2 FQGNSA. The CDR3 totals 13 residues. This TCR derives from a woman between 18 and 29 years old in good health and CMV-seronegative. This chain joins TRBV7-2 and TRBJ2-5; D possibly corresponds to TRBD2 (6 bases). Source material: PBMCs. CDR3 sequence: CASSLGGQETQYF. The CDR3 DNA reads TGTGCCAGCAGCCTCGGGGGCCAAGAGACCCAGTACTTC.